A single sample gave rise to the 25 T cell receptor beta chains below, sequenced in a study of cytomegalovirus exposure and HLA in healthy donors. Amplification used 60 Vbeta primers and 13 Jbeta primers. Profiling relied on immunoSEQ multiplex PCR, and the TCRdb table lists in-frame clones only, not all of them. The data hold roughly 100,000 clones, with 77% observed a single time. Sequencing was carried out using PBMCs. The receptors were gathered from a female donor in good health and CMV-seronegative.

The rearrangement links TRBV4-2 to TRBJ1-2; D might be TRBD1 (5 bases). Trimming shortened V by 0 bases and J by 4 bases, and 12 bases separated the two germline ends. The CDR3 covers 15 residues. The germline V gene has CDR1 LGHNA and CDR2 YNFKEQ. In DNA, the CDR3 is TGTGCCAGCAGCCAAGAGGCAGGGATATCCTATGGCTACACCTTC. Translated: CASSQEAGISYGYTF.

The V gene is TRBV13, the J gene TRBJ2-7, with TRBD1 matching 8 bases. The CDR3 runs to 17 residues. J was trimmed by 2 bases and V by 5 bases; bases with no gene match: 14. CDR1 and CDR2 (germline): PRHDT, FYEKMQ (reference sequence). The CDR3 nucleotides read TGTGCCAGCAGCCCAAGGGCCCGGACAGGGAAGCCCTACGAGCAGTACTTC. This codes for CASSPRARTGKPYEQYF.

The chain has TRBV29-1 and TRBJ2-1; 10 bases are a match to TRBD2. Germline V gives CDR1 SQVTM, CDR2 ANQGSEA. The CDR3 totals 15 residues. The J segment lost 0 bases and the V segment lost 6 bases, leaving 5 bases of the junction unmatched. CDR3 loop: CSVTSGPYSYNEQFF. CDR3 sequence (DNA): TGCAGCGTGACTAGCGGGCCATACTCCTACAATGAGCAGTTCTTC.

This chain joins TRBV7-3 and TRBJ1-2; D not resolved. This CDR3 has 12 residues. The germline gives CDR1 SGHTA, CDR2 FQGTGA. V was shortened by 2 bases and J by 8 bases, with 9 bases between the two germline ends. The CDR3 reads CASSLRELGYTF. CDR3 bases: TGTGCCAGCAGCTTACGTGAGTTGGGCTACACCTTC.

The chain links TRBV7-3 to TRBJ2-3; D not resolved. The V gene's germline CDR1 is SGHTA and CDR2 FQGTGA. The V end was cut by 5 bases, the J end by 1 base, with 28 bases between. There are 20 residues in the CDR3. CDR3 region: CASSPTRSIGAHDGTDTQYF. The CDR3 DNA reads TGTGCCAGCAGCCCGACGCGATCTATCGGAGCCCACGATGGCACAGATACGCAGTATTTT.

The CDR3 is CASSRSGRGGEAFF. In nucleotides, the CDR3 is TGTGCCAGCAGCCGCTCGGGAAGGGGGGGTGAAGCTTTCTTT. This chain uses TRBV7-9 with TRBJ1-1; a possible D gene is TRBD1 (6 bases). The CDR3 runs to 14 residues. Germline values: CDR1 SEHNR, CDR2 FQNEAQ (reference sequence). V was trimmed by 5 bases and J by 7 bases, leaving 17 bases between them. Using reference TRBV7-9 and TRBJ1-1 for the parts outside the CDR3, the full variable domain is DTGVSQNPRHKITKRGQNVTFRCDPISEHNRLYWYRQTLGQGPEFLTYFQNEAQLEKSRLLSDRFSAERPKGSFSTLEIQRTEQGDSAMYLCASSRSGRGGEAFFGQGTRLTVV.

This clone has a single count. V gene TRBV6-5 combines with J gene TRBJ1-1; tentative D call: TRBD1 (6 bases). Germline CDR1 and CDR2: MNHEY and SVGAGI. The CDR3 covers 16 residues. V was pared by 2 bases and J by 2 bases, with 15 bases between. The CDR3 reads CASSYGIGTPNTEAFF. The CDR3 coding sequence is TGTGCCAGCAGTTACGGAATAGGGACACCAAACACTGAAGCTTTCTTT.

The CDR3 is CASSRGATYNEQFF. The CDR3 region has the DNA TGCGCCAGCAGCCGGGGGGCGACCTACAATGAGCAGTTCTTC. V is TRBV5-1 and J is TRBJ2-1, with D maybe TRBD2 (7 bases). V gave up 4 bases and J gave up 2 bases, with 10 bases separating them. The CDR3 runs to 14 residues. Germline CDR1 reads SGHRS; CDR2 reads YFSETQ.

V usage is TRBV21-1 and J usage is TRBJ1-5; TRBD1 reflects the table's D call only, with no check against the DNA. TRBV21-1 corresponds to a pseudogene. The CDR3 is made up of 14 amino acids. The CDR3 region has the DNA TGTGCCAGCAACAAGGGGCAGGCAAATCAGCCCCAGCATTTT. As protein: CASNKGQANQPQHF.

The gene calls are TRBV30 and TRBJ1-5; tentative D call: TRBD1 (6 bases). The germline gives CDR1 GTSNPN, CDR2 SVGIG (reference sequence). The CDR3 runs 15 residues. Between the trimmed V and J ends, which lost 0 bases and 2 bases, there was a span of 11 bases. The chain's CDR3 is CAWSVQGSGNQPQHF. DNA for the CDR3: TGTGCCTGGAGTGTACAGGGCAGTGGCAATCAGCCCCAGCATTTT.

The chain couples TRBV7-2 to TRBJ2-7, with D possibly matching TRBD2 (5 bases). The germline V and J ends were trimmed by 1 base and 0 bases, with 10 bases remaining between them. The CDR3 is made up of 15 amino acids. CDR1 is SGHTA, CDR2 FQGNSA, per germline. CDR3 DNA sequence: TGTGCCAGCAGCTTAGGACGCGGGTTCTCCTACGAGCAGTACTTC. This encodes CASSLGRGFSYEQYF.

The chain joins TRBV27 to TRBJ2-7, with 14 bases fitting TRBD2. Germline loops: CDR1 MNHEY, CDR2 SMNVEV (reference sequence). This CDR3 is built from 17 residues. V was clipped by 2 bases and J by 3 bases; unmatched bases: 6. The CDR3 protein is CASSLIPGLAGDYEQYF. CDR3 sequence (DNA): TGTGCCAGCAGTTTAATCCCGGGACTAGCGGGAGACTACGAGCAGTACTTC.

The rearrangement uses TRBV30 and TRBJ2-1; 8 nucleotides agree with TRBD1. In germline, CDR1 is GTSNPN, CDR2 SVGIG (reference sequence). V shed 0 bases, J shed 4 bases, and the junction held 2 bases outside the gene matches. This CDR3 has 14 residues. The CDR3 reads CAWSVRTGYNEQFF. The CDR3 nucleotides read TGTGCCTGGAGTGTCCGGACAGGGTACAATGAGCAGTTCTTC.

For the CDR3, the DNA is TGTGCCAGCAGTTTAGGTAGGGGCCGATGGGTCCAGACCCAGTACTTC. Translating it yields CASSLGRGRWVQTQYF. This sequence joins TRBV28 and TRBJ2-5; tentatively, D is TRBD1 (5 bases). Germline CDR1 and CDR2: MDHEN and SYDVKM. The CDR3 is made up of 16 amino acids. V dropped 2 bases and J dropped 6 bases, with 19 bases sitting between them.

The rearrangement joins TRBV11-3 to TRBJ2-7; possible D gene TRBD1, 6 bases. Germline V gene data show CDR1 as SGHNT and CDR2 as YENEEA. Trimming stripped 0 bases from V and 7 bases from J, with 13 bases between. The length of the CDR3 is 14 residues. The CDR3 sequence: CASSLDGDIGEQYF. The CDR3 DNA reads as TGTGCCAGCAGCTTAGATGGGGACATTGGAGAGCAGTACTTC.

The chain joins TRBV7-8 to TRBJ2-3, with D maybe TRBD1 (6 bases). This CDR3 has 14 residues. The V end lost 4 bases, the J end lost 5 bases, and 13 bases lay between the germline ends. The germline V gene encodes CDR1 SGHVS and CDR2 FQNEAQ. This CDR3 reads CASSSQDSGDTQYF. CDR3 bases: TGTGCCAGCAGCTCCCAGGACAGTGGAGATACGCAGTATTTT.

The chain is built from TRBV9 and TRBJ2-7; 7 bases match TRBD1. V was clipped by 2 bases and J by 3 bases; unmatched bases: 5. In germline, CDR1 is SGDLS, CDR2 YYNGEE. The CDR3 is made up of 14 amino acids. CDR3 in amino acids: CASSVTGFDYEQYF. CDR3 sequence (DNA): TGTGCCAGCAGCGTGACAGGGTTTGACTACGAGCAGTACTTC.

The chain uses TRBV10-2 and TRBJ2-2; D is uncertain. Germline V CDR1 and CDR2: WSHSY, SAAADI. The CDR3 has 14 amino acids. V lost 2 bases, J lost 3 bases, and 7 bases lay in between. The CDR3 here is CASSELRYTGELFF. The DNA of the CDR3 is TGCGCCAGCAGTGAGCTGAGGTACACCGGGGAGCTGTTTTTT.

This clone occurred once. This chain uses TRBV19 with TRBJ1-1; tentative D call: TRBD1 (5 bases). The CDR3 spans 16 residues. Trimming removed 5 bases from V and 0 bases from J, with 16 bases in between. CDR1 is LNHDA, CDR2 SQIVND, per germline (reference sequence). DNA of the CDR3: TGTGCCAGTAGTGAAGTCGGGGGTCAGGTGAACACTGAAGCTTTCTTT. Translated: CASSEVGGQVNTEAFF. Full variable domain (missing parts from reference TRBV19 and TRBJ1-1): DGGITQSPKYLFRKEGQNVTLSCEQNLNHDAMYWYRQDPGQGLRLIYYSQIVNDFQKGDIAEGYSVSREKKESFPLTVTSAQKNPTAFYLCASSEVGGQVNTEAFFGQGTRLTVV.

The chain employs TRBV5-4 and TRBJ1-1, with 7 bases matching TRBD1. With 5 bases clipped from V and 0 bases from J, the junction kept 7 bases outside the gene matches. Germline CDR1 reads SGHNT; CDR2 reads YYREEE (reference sequence). The CDR3 is 15 residues long. DNA of the CDR3: TGTGCCAGCAGTCCCGTTCAGGGGGTGAACACTGAAGCTTTCTTT. It is translated as CASSPVQGVNTEAFF.

This chain uses TRBV7-3 with TRBJ2-2, with 11 bases fitting TRBD1. The CDR3 is 15 residues long. Germline V gives CDR1 SGHTA, CDR2 FQGTGA. After removal of 5 bases from V and 4 bases from J, the junction contained 3 bases not matched to a gene. The CDR3 DNA is TGTGCCAGCAGCAAGGGACAGGGGGGCACCGGGGAGCTGTTTTTT. Its protein is CASSKGQGGTGELFF.

This chain uses TRBV12-5 with TRBJ1-1, with 7 bases that match TRBD1. CDR3 length: 14 amino acids. V was pared by 5 bases and J by 4 bases, with 7 bases of the junction left unmatched. CDR1 and CDR2 (germline): LGHNT, FRNRAP. The CDR3 here is CASGLSRQGTEAFF. For the CDR3, the DNA is TGTGCTAGTGGTCTTTCACGACAGGGCACTGAAGCTTTCTTT.

This clone was seen only once. Written as DNA, the CDR3 is TGTGCCAGCAGTGAAGTTGGGACAGGGGGCCGTGGAAACACCATATATTTT. Protein product: CASSEVGTGGRGNTIYF. The rearrangement joins TRBV6-1 to TRBJ1-3; TRBD1 aligns across 12 bases. Germline CDR1 is MNHNS and CDR2 is SASEGT. CDR3 length: 17 amino acids. The V segment lost 1 base and the J segment 3 bases; nucleotides outside the gene matches: 4.

The chain has TRBV10-3 and TRBJ1-1; 10 bases are a match to TRBD1. J lost 1 base, V lost 7 bases, and 3 bases had no gene match. Germline V gene lookup returns CDR1 ENHRY and CDR2 SYGVKD. The CDR3 loop spans 14 amino acids. The CDR3 sequence: CAIKRDRGNTEAFF. CDR3 coding DNA: TGTGCCATCAAACGGGACAGGGGGAACACTGAAGCTTTCTTT.

This chain connects TRBV18 to TRBJ2-1, with TRBD1 matching 7 bases. This CDR3 has 14 residues. The J segment lost 5 bases and the V segment lost 4 bases, leaving 5 bases of the junction unmatched. Germline CDR1 is KGHSH and CDR2 is LQKENI. The CDR3, as DNA: TGTGCCAGCTCACAGGCCGGGACAGACAATGAGCAGTTCTTC. This codes for CASSQAGTDNEQFF.